Described below is a single T cell receptor (beta chain) sequence and its context. The read is 3 residues too short to cover the CDR3 end, so that end is filled in from the germline J gene. TCR beta CDR3 amplified by multiplex PCR from approximately 1,200 ng genomic DNA. Profiling relied on immunoSEQ multiplex PCR, and the TCRdb table lists in-frame clones only, not all of them. Found here are 35,000 to 45,000 clones; the top ten clones hold about 6.8%. All participants had a single incident cervical HPV16 infection, and prevalent HPV16 infections were excluded. The V gene's germline CDR1 is SEHNR and CDR2 FQNEAQ (reference sequence). The CDR3 runs to 14 residues. These data originate in a study of T cells in women clearing cervical HPV infection. Study summary: Cases: HPV16-related CIN3 or worse on histology, a couple of invasive cancers.

The chain couples TRBV7-9 to TRBJ1-2; weak D call: TRBD1 (6 bases). Sequenced: blood buffy coat. The clonotype originates from a woman between 18 and 69 years old with a cervical HPV16 infection that either progressed to CIN3+ or cleared (not recorded which). CDR3 bases read: TGTGCCAGCAGCGCACGACAGGTCCTCGATACC. Residues: CASSARQVLDT. The whole CDR3 sequence reads CASSARQVLDTYTF.